The 26 T cell receptor beta chains below come from one sample, sequenced in a study of T cells after yellow fever vaccination. TCRdb fed the 5' RACE reads into MiXCR, producing one record per CDR3 protein. In the table there are approximately 150,000 distinct CDR3 sequences, around 9% of which are singletons. The sequenced sample was CD8+ T cells sorted from PBMCs, obtained 45 days after the yellow fever booster vaccination. The receptors shown here come from a man aged 18 to 30 who received the YFV17D yellow fever vaccine.

Points on this clonotype: This may be a read error: a much more frequent sequence differs by one nucleotide. The chain links TRBV7-2 to TRBJ2-1; TRBD1 matches 11 bases. This CDR3 is built from 14 residues. Germline V lookup: CDR1 SGHTA, CDR2 FQGNSA. The CDR3 is CGSSQDRGRDEQFF. In DNA form, the CDR3 reads TGTGGCAGCAGCCAGGACAGGGGGCGAGATGAGCAGTTCTTC.

This clonotype was detected a few times. V gene TRBV19 combines with J gene TRBJ2-3, with 8 bases matching TRBD1. This CDR3 is built from 14 residues. Germline assignment: CDR1 LNHDA and CDR2 SQIVND (reference sequence). V trimming: 8 bases; J trimming: 1 base; junction bases outside the gene matches: 5. The CDR3 coding sequence is TGTGCCAGTTCAGGGGGCGAGGGCACAGATACGCAGTATTTT. Translation: CASSGGEGTDTQYF.

The chain employs TRBV14 and TRBJ2-2, with a tentative D call TRBD1 (6 bases). Germline CDR1 and CDR2: SGHDN and FVKESK. Deletions cut 8 bases from V and 1 base from J, with 14 bases between. The CDR3 totals 15 residues. CDR3 region: CASPGGQRNTGELFF. Here the CDR3 DNA reads TGTGCCAGCCCGGGTGGACAGAGGAACACCGGGGAGCTGTTTTTT.

This clonotype was observed at least ten times. This chain uses TRBV5-1 with TRBJ2-7, with 11 bases that match TRBD1. The V gene end was trimmed by 4 bases and the J gene end by 3 bases; junction bases not matched to a gene: 0. CDR3 length: 13 residues. Germline V gene sequence: CDR1 SGHRS, CDR2 YFSETQ. The CDR3 sequence: CASSGTGGYEQYF. In DNA, the CDR3 is TGCGCCAGCAGCGGGACAGGGGGCTACGAGCAGTACTTC.

The rearrangement joins TRBV6-5 to TRBJ2-2, with 8 nucleotides matching TRBD2. The V gene's germline CDR1 is MNHEY and CDR2 SVGAGI. The ends lost 7 bases at V and 5 bases at J; junction bases unmatched: 12. CDR3 size: 16 residues. CDR3 nucleotides: TGTGCCAGCACCACCCCCGGAGCGGGGGTTACCGGGGAGCTGTTTTTT. This codes for CASTTPGAGVTGELFF.

This clonotype was recorded at least ten times. The chain has TRBV28 and TRBJ2-5, with 9 bases matching TRBD2. Germline V gene data show CDR1 as MDHEN and CDR2 as SYDVKM. The CDR3 consists of 15 residues. Germline trimming cut 3 bases from V and 4 bases from J; bases unmatched to any gene: 6. The CDR3 spells CASSLASGDGETQYF. CDR3 bases: TGTGCCAGCAGTTTGGCTAGCGGGGATGGAGAGACCCAGTACTTC. Full variable domain (outside the CDR3, taken from reference TRBV28 and TRBJ2-5): DVKVTQSSRYLVKRTGEKVFLECVQDMDHENMFWYRQDPGLGLRLIYFSYDVKMKEKGDIPEGYSVSREKKERFSLILESASTNQTSMYLCASSLASGDGETQYFGPGTRLLVL.

CDR3 sequence: CASSYRGVSYNEQFF. In nucleotides, the CDR3 is TGTGCCAGCAGTTACCGCGGGGTTTCCTACAATGAGCAGTTCTTC. The chain uses TRBV6-2 or TRBV6-3 and TRBJ2-1, with D maybe TRBD2 (6 bases). Trimming left V 2 bases short and J 1 base short, with 9 bases between. This CDR3 is 15 amino acids long. The germline CDR1 and CDR2 sequences are MNHEY and SVGEGT.

This clonotype was counted a few times. V and J are TRBV6-6 and TRBJ1-4; D possibly corresponds to TRBD1 (6 bases). Germline V gene lookup returns CDR1 MNHNY and CDR2 SVGAGI (reference sequence). V gave up 6 bases and J gave up 7 bases, with 21 bases separating them. The CDR3 totals 16 residues. The CDR3 region has the DNA TGTGCCAGCAGCCGAGCAGGGGAGGATCAGTCTGAAAAACTGTTTTTT. Translating it yields CASSRAGEDQSEKLFF.

The rearrangement links TRBV6-5 to TRBJ1-2, with no clear D. CDR1 and CDR2 from the germline V gene are MNHEY and SVGAGI. The CDR3 consists of 14 residues. Trimming removed 2 bases at V and 3 bases at J, with 10 bases between. CDR3 residues: CASSYREGDYGYTF. In DNA form, the CDR3 reads TGTGCCAGCAGTTACAGGGAGGGAGACTATGGCTACACCTTC.

This clonotype appeared many times. This chain uses TRBV7-9 with TRBJ1-4, with D hard to call. Deletions cut 2 bases from V and 8 bases from J, with 3 bases between. This CDR3 has 11 residues. Germline-derived CDR1 and CDR2 are SEHNR and FQNEAQ (reference sequence). DNA of the CDR3: TGTGCCAGCAGCTTATTCGAAAAACTGTTTTTT. Protein: CASSLFEKLFF.

This clonotype has just a few counts. J is TRBJ2-3 and V is TRBV6-5; 10 positions match TRBD2. V was clipped by 7 bases and J by 0 bases; unmatched bases: 4. The CDR3 runs 15 residues. Germline loops: CDR1 MNHEY, CDR2 SVGAGI. CDR3 sequence: CASTIAGGSTDTQYF. The CDR3 region has the DNA TGTGCCAGCACCATAGCGGGGGGAAGCACAGATACGCAGTATTTT.

This clonotype was seen a few times. The chain joins TRBV20-1 to TRBJ1-2, with TRBD1 matching 7 bases. The V segment lost 0 bases and the J segment 5 bases; nucleotides outside the gene matches: 6. This CDR3 has 14 residues. Per the germline V gene, CDR1 is DFQATT and CDR2 is SNEGSKA (reference sequence). CDR3 coding DNA: TGCAGTGCTAGAGACACGACAGGGAGGTATGGCTACACCTTC. Amino acids: CSARDTTGRYGYTF.

In regard to this clonotype: Germline and junction disagree at one end, which may indicate a read error. The genes are TRBV7-9 and TRBJ1-4; TRBD1 agrees at 9 bases. The germline CDR1 and CDR2 sequences are SEHNR and FQNEAQ (reference sequence). CDR3 length: 12 amino acids. CDR3 in DNA: TGTGCCAGCACCACAGGGGGCGAAAAAGTGTTTTTT. Its translation is CASTTGGEKVFF.

This clonotype has a handful of counts. The chain recombines TRBV7-6 with TRBJ2-7; 8 bases agree with TRBD1. Germline CDR1 and CDR2: SGHVS and FNYEAQ. V lost 0 bases and J lost 2; bases outside the gene matches: 6. The CDR3 has 16 amino acids. The CDR3 nucleotides read TGTGCCAGCAGCTTAGCGACGGGACAGGATACCTACGAGCAGTACTTC. Protein: CASSLATGQDTYEQYF.

This clonotype was recorded a few times. This sequence joins TRBV7-2 and TRBJ2-7; 7 bases match TRBD1. Germline CDR1 SGHTA, CDR2 FQGNSA. With V trimmed by 5 bases and J by 5 bases, 12 bases remained unmatched. The CDR3 has 15 residues. This CDR3 is CASSPRDSFYDEQYF. The CDR3, as DNA: TGTGCCAGCAGCCCCCGGGACAGTTTCTACGACGAGCAGTACTTC.

V usage is TRBV2 and J usage is TRBJ2-7; 7 bases align to TRBD2. Germline CDR1 is SNHLY and CDR2 is FYNNEI. V was clipped by 4 bases and J by 3 bases; unmatched bases: 3. The CDR3 length is 13 residues. CDR3: CASSAGGIYEQYF. Written as DNA, the CDR3 is TGTGCCAGCAGTGCCGGGGGGATCTACGAGCAGTACTTC.

This chain uses TRBV6-2 or TRBV6-3 with TRBJ2-7, with a weak D call TRBD2 (5 bases). V was clipped by 0 bases and J by 5 bases, with 11 bases between them. CDR3 size: 14 residues. The germline V gene encodes CDR1 MNHEY and CDR2 SVGEGT. In DNA form, the CDR3 reads TGTGCCAGCAGTTACTCAGAAGAGGGAAACGAGCAGTACTTC. Amino acids: CASSYSEEGNEQYF.

V is TRBV10-3 and J is TRBJ2-1; 9 nucleotides align to TRBD1. CDR1 is ENHRY and CDR2 is SYGVKD in the germline V gene. V shed 7 bases, J shed 7 bases, and the junction held 11 bases outside the gene matches. The CDR3 covers 15 residues. The CDR3 sequence is CAITARGQGGNEQFF. The CDR3 nucleotides are TGTGCCATCACCGCTCGGGGACAGGGTGGAAATGAGCAGTTCTTC.

The V call is TRBV9, the J call TRBJ2-5, with 11 positions matching TRBD2. V was clipped by 5 bases and J by 5 bases; unmatched bases: 5. This CDR3 spans 14 amino acids. Per the germline V gene, CDR1 is SGDLS and CDR2 is YYNGEE. The chain's CDR3 is CASSGSGGAETQYF. The CDR3 DNA reads TGTGCCAGCAGTGGTAGCGGGGGGGCGGAGACCCAGTACTTC. Looking up the rest from reference TRBV9 and TRBJ2-5 gives the full variable domain: DSGVTQTPKHLITATGQRVTLRCSPRSGDLSVYWYQQSLDQGLQFLIQYYNGEERAKGNILERFSAQQFPDLHSELNLSSLELGDSALYFCASSGSGGAETQYFGPGTRLLVL.

This clonotype was seen only a few times. The V gene is TRBV5-1, the J gene TRBJ2-1; 9 bases are shared with TRBD1. Germline trimming cut 2 bases from V and 8 bases from J; bases unmatched to any gene: 11. This CDR3 region has 16 residues. Per germline, CDR1 SGHRS and CDR2 YFSETQ. The chain's CDR3 is CASSFFYRGRKDEQFF. CDR3 nucleotides: TGCGCCAGCAGCTTTTTCTACAGGGGGCGAAAGGATGAGCAGTTCTTC.

The rearrangement uses TRBV12-3 or TRBV12-4 and TRBJ1-2, with 9 bases lining up with TRBD1. Trimming cost V 6 bases and J 7 bases; bases outside gene matches: 12. This CDR3 region has 15 residues. The CDR3 loop reads CASRATQGAGSGYTF. The CDR3 DNA reads TGTGCCAGCAGGGCAACACAGGGGGCAGGCTCTGGCTACACCTTC.

This clonotype has ten or more counts. J is TRBJ2-7 and V is TRBV20-1, with D perhaps TRBD2 (5 bases). In germline, CDR1 is DFQATT, CDR2 SNEGSKA (reference sequence). The CDR3 has 13 amino acids. V gave up 4 bases and J gave up 2 bases, with 12 bases separating them. CDR3 bases: TGCAGTGCTAAAAGGACTGATACCTACGAGCAGTACGTC. This codes for CSAKRTDTYEQYV.

This clonotype was detected a few times. The chain links TRBV7-9 to TRBJ1-6; D is undetermined. Trimming removed 5 bases at V and 6 bases at J, with 8 bases between. CDR1 is SEHNR, CDR2 FQNEAQ, per germline (reference sequence). The CDR3 length is 13 residues. CDR3 nucleotides: TGTGCCAGCAGCCACTTTCCTAATTCACCCCTCCACTTT. Encoded protein: CASSHFPNSPLHF.

In its sample, this clonotype was seen a few times. The genes are TRBV9 and TRBJ2-3; D is possibly TRBD2 (6 bases). Germline V gene data show CDR1 as SGDLS and CDR2 as YYNGEE. The ends were cut back, 4 bases at V and 5 bases at J, with 23 bases in the middle. The CDR3 is made up of 17 amino acids. CDR3 sequence (DNA): TGTGCCAGCAGCCCCCTCGAGAGGGATGGAGCGGGAGATACGCAGTATTTT. Protein sequence: CASSPLERDGAGDTQYF.

This clonotype was recorded a few times. V is TRBV5-5 and J is TRBJ2-5; no firm D call. CDR3 length: 14 amino acids. V was cut by 4 bases and J by 1 base, with 11 bases left in between. Germline V gene lookup returns CDR1 SGHKS and CDR2 YYEKEE (reference sequence). DNA for the CDR3: TGTGCCAGCAGCCTCAGTTGGGGCCAAGAGACCCAGTACTTC. It is translated as CASSLSWGQETQYF.

This clonotype showed up just a few times. The genes are TRBV23-1 and TRBJ2-7; tentatively, D is TRBD1 (6 bases). TRBV23-1 is noted as an ORF with a role that remains uncertain. V dropped 10 bases and J dropped 4 bases, with 17 bases sitting between them. CDR3 length equals 13 residues. The CDR3 spells CATQGPPPYEQYV. The CDR3 region has the DNA TGCGCCACACAGGGCCCCCCGCCGTACGAGCAGTACGTC.